This T cell receptor beta chain appears in the sequencing data of a study of T cell changes during pregnancy in multiple sclerosis (dated by TCRdb to between 2018 and 2021). Regarding the study in general: The study looked at changes in the T cell repertoire across pregnancy in women with multiple sclerosis.

On this clone itself: Its binding antigen is unknown. No much larger clone is present one base from it, and per-base qualities are unavailable.

The CDR3, cysteine through phenylalanine, is 17 amino acids long. Of the read, only the CDR3 DNA is kept; its 51 bases are in frame from base 1. Trimming takes 4 bases off V and 2 bases off J; junction bases not matched to a gene: 9. The germline V gene provides CDR1 MDHEN and CDR2 SYDVKM. The library relied on the immunoSEQ multiplex PCR assay. TCRdb retrieved this table from immuneACCESS and kept in-frame rearrangements only. Not all clones are present; in checked studies, unresolved V genes account for under half, and no reason is known for the remainder. The sample yields roughly 64,000 clones; approximately 92% were counted once. The ten largest clones take up roughly 1.4% of the sample.

The receptor was isolated from a female donor with multiple sclerosis, enrolled in a pregnancy study. The sample was peripheral blood, taken in the second trimester of pregnancy. Here the chain combines TRBV28 and TRBJ2-1, with 9 middle bases fitting TRBD2. The DNA sequence reads TGTGCCAGCAGTTCCTCATCTAGCGGGGAGCCCTACAATGAGCAGTTCTTC. The resulting protein is CASSSSSSGEPYNEQFF.